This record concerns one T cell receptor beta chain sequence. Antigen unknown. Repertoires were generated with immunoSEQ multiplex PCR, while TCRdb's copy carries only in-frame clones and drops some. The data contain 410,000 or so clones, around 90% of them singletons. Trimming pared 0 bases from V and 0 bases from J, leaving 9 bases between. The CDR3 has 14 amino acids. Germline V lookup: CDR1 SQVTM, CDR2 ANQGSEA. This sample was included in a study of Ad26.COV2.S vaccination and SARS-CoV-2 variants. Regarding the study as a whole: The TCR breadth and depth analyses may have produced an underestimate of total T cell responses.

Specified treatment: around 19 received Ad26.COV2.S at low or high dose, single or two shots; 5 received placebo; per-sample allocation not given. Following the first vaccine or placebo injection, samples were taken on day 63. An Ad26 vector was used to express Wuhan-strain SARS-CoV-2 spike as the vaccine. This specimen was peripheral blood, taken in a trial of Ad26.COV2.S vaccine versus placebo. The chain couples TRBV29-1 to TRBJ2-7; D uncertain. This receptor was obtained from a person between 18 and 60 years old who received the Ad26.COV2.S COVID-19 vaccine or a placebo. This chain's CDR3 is CSVEDKRSSYEQYF. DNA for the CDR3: TGCAGCGTTGAAGATAAAAGGAGCTCCTACGAGCAGTACTTC.